The 14 T cell receptor beta chains in this list originate from one sample, sequenced in a study of T cell responses to AZD1222 COVID-19 vaccine. Profiled with immunoSEQ multiplex PCR; TCRdb holds only in-frame clones, not every one. The sample records around 150,000 clones, roughly 82% being singletons. This sample comprised peripheral blood, obtained on day 0 of AZD1222 vaccination. The receptors come from an adult in good health.

In this sample, this clone turned up a few times. This chain links TRBV15 with TRBJ1-3; D call uncertain. Germline V gene sequence: CDR1 LNHNV, CDR2 YYDKDF (reference sequence). The CDR3 has 17 residues. Trimming pared 0 bases from V and 0 bases from J, leaving 12 bases between. The CDR3 DNA reads as TGTGCCACCAGCAGAGATAGTCAGCCTTACTCTGGAAACACCATATATTTT. The encoded protein is CATSRDSQPYSGNTIYF.

The rearrangement links TRBV12-3 or TRBV12-4 to TRBJ1-1; D is unresolved. This CDR3 contains 13 residues. V was shortened by 5 bases and J by 1 base, with 8 bases between the two germline ends. The CDR3 region has the DNA TGTGCCAGCAGTCCCCAAGGGAACACTGAAGCTTTCTTT. This gives the protein CASSPQGNTEAFF.

The V and J genes are TRBV7-9 and TRBJ1-2; possibly TRBD1 for D (5 bases). Germline values: CDR1 SEHNR, CDR2 FQNEAQ (reference sequence). There are 14 residues in the CDR3. The ends were cut back, 0 bases at V and 4 bases at J, with 9 bases in the middle. DNA for the CDR3: TGTGCCAGCAGCTTAGCGGGGCTTACCTATGGCTACACCTTC. Translation gives CASSLAGLTYGYTF.

This clone has only a few counts. The sample contains more than one DNA sequence encoding this CDR3. The chain recombines TRBV6-5 with TRBJ1-4; 7 nucleotides align to TRBD1. This CDR3 is built from 15 residues. From germline, CDR1 is MNHEY and CDR2 SVGAGI. The V and J ends lost 2 bases and 2 bases, in that order; junction bases with no gene match: 2. The CDR3 DNA reads as TGTGCCAGCAGTTACGAGGGGGCTACTAATGAAAAACTGTTTTTT. As protein: CASSYEGATNEKLFF.

The gene calls are TRBV7-9 and TRBJ2-1; D may be TRBD1 (5 bases). Trimming pared 5 bases from V and 4 bases from J, leaving 18 bases between. The CDR3 has 16 amino acids. CDR1 and CDR2 (germline): SEHNR, FQNEAQ (reference sequence). The CDR3 spells CASSINTGEVYNEQFF. CDR3 in DNA: TGTGCCAGCAGCATTAATACAGGCGAGGTATACAATGAGCAGTTCTTC.

The V and J genes are TRBV28 and TRBJ2-7; D gene ambiguous. The V end was cut by 5 bases, the J end by 6 bases, with 23 bases between. The CDR3 sequence is 16 residues long. Germline lookup yields CDR1 MDHEN and CDR2 SYDVKM. The CDR3 DNA sequence: TGTGCCAGCAGTACCCCTGCCGGGCAAACTCCGGTCGAGCAGTACTTC. It translates to CASSTPAGQTPVEQYF.

V usage is TRBV5-1 and J usage is TRBJ1-1; a possible D gene is TRBD1 (6 bases). V gave up 3 bases and J gave up 0 bases, with 15 bases separating them. The length of the CDR3 is 16 residues. CDR1 is SGHRS, CDR2 YFSETQ, per germline. The CDR3 protein is CASSSGGTFMNTEAFF. The CDR3 nucleotides read TGCGCCAGCAGCTCCGGGGGGACATTCATGAACACTGAAGCTTTCTTT.

CDR3 sequence reads: CATSKSGRGASSYEQYF. CDR3 DNA sequence: TGTGCCACCAGCAAGAGTGGGCGGGGGGCGAGCTCCTACGAGCAGTACTTC. The chain couples TRBV15 to TRBJ2-7, with 8 bases fitting TRBD2. After removal of 4 bases from V and 0 bases from J, the junction contained 11 bases not matched to a gene. Germline CDR1 reads LNHNV; CDR2 reads YYDKDF (reference sequence). This CDR3 is 17 amino acids long.

This clone was seen once. The chain couples TRBV11-2 to TRBJ2-3; D unresolved. The CDR3 has 14 amino acids. V lost 0 bases to trimming and J lost 6 bases, with 10 bases between them. Germline V gene data show CDR1 as SGHAT and CDR2 as FQNNGV. The CDR3 DNA follows: TGTGCCAGCAGCTTAGATCAGTCCCCGGATACGCAGTATTTT. Its protein is CASSLDQSPDTQYF. The full variable domain, with the rest looked up from reference TRBV11-2 and TRBJ2-3, is EAGVAQSPRYKIIEKRQSVAFWCNPISGHATLYWYQQILGQGPKLLIQFQNNGVVDDSQLPKDRFSAERLKGVDSTLKIQPAKLEDSAVYLCASSLDQSPDTQYFGPGTRLTVL.

V and J are TRBV5-5 and TRBJ1-1, with D possibly TRBD1 on 5 matching bases. CDR3 length: 15 amino acids. Trimming took off 4 bases at V and 6 bases at J, with 19 bases between the two ends. Germline values: CDR1 SGHKS, CDR2 YYEKEE (reference sequence). The CDR3 reads CASSAGTARLSEAFF. For the CDR3, the DNA is TGTGCCAGCAGCGCCGGGACCGCCCGTTTATCTGAAGCTTTCTTT. Variable domain in full (rest from reference TRBV5-5 and TRBJ1-1): DAGVTQSPTHLIKTRGQQVTLRCSPISGHKSVSWYQQVLGQGPQFIFQYYEKEERGRGNFPDRFSARQFPNYSSELNVNALLLGDSALYLCASSAGTARLSEAFFGQGTRLTVV.

The rearrangement joins TRBV6-6 to TRBJ2-5; D ambiguous. With 2 bases removed from V and 0 bases from J, the gap between germline ends came to 7 bases. Germline V gene sequence: CDR1 MNHNY, CDR2 SVGAGI (reference sequence). The CDR3 has 14 amino acids. This CDR3 reads CASSYEEDQETQYF. The CDR3 DNA sequence: TGTGCCAGCAGTTACGAAGAGGACCAAGAGACCCAGTACTTC.

V and J are TRBV6-1 and TRBJ1-2, with D possibly TRBD1 on 5 matching bases. Germline V gene sequence: CDR1 MNHNS, CDR2 SASEGT. Trimming removed 3 bases from V and 0 bases from J, with 11 bases in between. The CDR3 has 15 residues. In DNA form, the CDR3 reads TGTGCCAGCAGTGATATGGGGGATTCTAACTATGGCTACACCTTC. As protein: CASSDMGDSNYGYTF.

This clone was recorded a few times. The V call is TRBV11-2, the J call TRBJ1-4; TRBD1 might be the D (5 bases). Between the trimmed V and J ends, which lost 5 bases and 7 bases, there was a span of 17 bases. Germline V CDR1 and CDR2: SGHAT, FQNNGV. The CDR3 covers 15 residues. The CDR3 region has the DNA TGTGCCAGCAGCCCAATGGGGAGGGACGGTGAAAAACTGTTTTTT. Amino acid sequence: CASSPMGRDGEKLFF.

This chain joins TRBV6-5 and TRBJ1-5, with D possibly TRBD1 on 5 matching bases. V was shortened by 6 bases and J by 5 bases, with 14 bases between the two germline ends. The CDR3 spans 14 residues. Germline lookup yields CDR1 MNHEY and CDR2 SVGAGI. CDR3 in amino acids: CASSKTGEHQPQHF. CDR3 bases: TGTGCCAGCAGCAAGACGGGGGAGCATCAGCCCCAGCATTTT.